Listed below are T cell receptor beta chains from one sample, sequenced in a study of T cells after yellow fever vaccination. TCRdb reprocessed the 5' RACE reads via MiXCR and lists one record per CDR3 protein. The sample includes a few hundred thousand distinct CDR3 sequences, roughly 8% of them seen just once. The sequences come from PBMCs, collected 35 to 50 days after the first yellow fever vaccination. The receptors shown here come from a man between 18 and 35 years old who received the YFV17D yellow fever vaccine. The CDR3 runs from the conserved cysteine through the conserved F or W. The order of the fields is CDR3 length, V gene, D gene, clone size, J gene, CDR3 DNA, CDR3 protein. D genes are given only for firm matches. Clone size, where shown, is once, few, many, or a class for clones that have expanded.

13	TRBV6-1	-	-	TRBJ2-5	TGTGCCAGCGCCCAGTTGACGCAAGAGACCCAGTACTTC	CASAQLTQETQYF
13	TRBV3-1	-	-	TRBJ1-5	TGTGCCAGCACCGCGGGCGGCAATCAGCCCCAGCATTTT	CASTAGGNQPQHF
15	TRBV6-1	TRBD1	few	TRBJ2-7	TGTGCCAGCAGTCGGGACAGAGCTATGAGGGACGAGCAGTACTTC	CASSRDRAMRDEQYF
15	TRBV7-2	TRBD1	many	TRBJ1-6	TGTGCCAGCAGCTTAACTGGCAGGGACAGTTCACCCCTCCACTTT	CASSLTGRDSSPLHF
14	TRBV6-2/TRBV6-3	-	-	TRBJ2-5	TGTGCCAGCAGCTACGTGGGGATAAAGGAGACCCAGTACTTC	CASSYVGIKETQYF
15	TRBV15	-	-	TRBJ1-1	TGTGCCACCAGCAGAGACCCAGCCCTGGGCACTGAAGCTTTCTTT	CATSRDPALGTEAFF
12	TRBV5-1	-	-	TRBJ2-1	TGCGCCAGCAGCACAGACCACAATGAGCAGTTCTTC	CASSTDHNEQFF
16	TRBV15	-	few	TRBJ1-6	TGTGCCACCAGCAAACCCGGAGGACGGGGGAATTCACCCCTCCACTTT	CATSKPGGRGNSPLHF
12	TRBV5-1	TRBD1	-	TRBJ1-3	TGCGCCAGCAGCTGGGACAGCGATCCGCGATATTTT	CASSWDSDPRYF
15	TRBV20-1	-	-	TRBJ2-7	TGCAGTGCTAGCCCCGGACTCGGAACGGGTTACGAGCAGTACTTC	CSASPGLGTGYEQYF
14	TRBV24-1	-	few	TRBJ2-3	TGTGCCACCAGTGGGGACGAAAGCACAGATACGCAGTATTTT	CATSGDESTDTQYF
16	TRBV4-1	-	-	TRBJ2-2	TGCGCCAGCAGCCAAGAACGGAGGAGGACCGGCGGGGAGCTGTTTTTT	CASSQERRRTGGELFF
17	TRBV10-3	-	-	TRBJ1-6	TGTGCCATCAGCGAAACACGGATCATGGGTGGGGTATCACCCCTCCACTTT	CAISETRIMGGVSPLHF
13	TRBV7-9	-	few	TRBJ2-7	TGTGCCAGCAGCGGACGTGAGGGCTACGAGCAGTACTTC	CASSGREGYEQYF
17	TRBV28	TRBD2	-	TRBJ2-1	TGTGCCAGCAGTTCTCGGACTAGCGGGGGGATCAACAATGAGCAGTTCTTC	CASSSRTSGGINNEQFF
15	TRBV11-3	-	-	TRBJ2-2	TGTGCCAGCAGCTACGGTCGGGGTGGCACCGGGGAGCTGTTTTTT	CASSYGRGGTGELFF
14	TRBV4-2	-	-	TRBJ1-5	TGTGCCAGCAGCCAAGGGCCGGAGAATCAGCCCCAGCATTTT	CASSQGPENQPQHF
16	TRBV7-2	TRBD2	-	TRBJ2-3	TGTGCCAGCAGCTGGGGACTAGCGGAATACGCAGATACGCAGTATTTT	CASSWGLAEYADTQYF
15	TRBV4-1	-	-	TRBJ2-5	TGCGCCAGCAGCCAAGGATCCCGACTCCAAGAGACCCAGTACTTC	CASSQGSRLQETQYF
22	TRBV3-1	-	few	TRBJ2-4	TGTGCCAGCAGCCAATGGCCCTTGAGGCGGGACTGGGGTCTAGGGGCCAAAAACATTCAGTACTTC	CASSQWPLRRDWGLGAKNIQYF
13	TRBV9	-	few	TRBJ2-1	TGTGCCAGCAGCCCTCGGACCGGCGCTTGGCAGTTCTTC	CASSPRTGAWQFF
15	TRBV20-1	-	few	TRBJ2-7	TGCAGTGCTCCGCACCTGGGGGAAATCTCCTACGAGCAGTACTTC	CSAPHLGEISYEQYF
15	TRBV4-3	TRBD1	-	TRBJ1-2	TGCGCCAGCAGCCAAACAGGGGGTGTTAACTATGGCTACACCTTC	CASSQTGGVNYGYTF
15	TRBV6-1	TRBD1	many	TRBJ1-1	TGTGCCAGCACCTTACAGGGGGCGCTGGGTACTGAAGCTTTCTTT	CASTLQGALGTEAFF
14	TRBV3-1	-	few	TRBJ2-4	TGTGCCAGCAGCCAAGGTTGGGGGGCCAACATTCAGTACTTC	CASSQGWGANIQYF
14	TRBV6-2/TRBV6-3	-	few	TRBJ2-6	TGTGCCAGCTATAAGAGCTCTGGGGCCAACGTCCTGACTTTC	CASYKSSGANVLTF
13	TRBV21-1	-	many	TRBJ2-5	TGTGCCAGCAGCATGACAGGGGAAGAGACCCAGTACTTC	CASSMTGEETQYF
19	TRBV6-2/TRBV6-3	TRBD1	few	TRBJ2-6	TGTGCCAGCAGTTACGACCGACAGGGTGGAGACTCTGGGGCCAACGTCCTGACTTTC	CASSYDRQGGDSGANVLTF
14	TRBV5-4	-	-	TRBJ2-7	TGTGCCAGCAGCTTTGGGGGCTCCGACTACGAGCAGTACTTC	CASSFGGSDYEQYF
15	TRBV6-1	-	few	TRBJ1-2	TGTGCCAGCAGCACCCTAACGACAGACTTTGATGGCTACACCTTC	CASSTLTTDFDGYTF
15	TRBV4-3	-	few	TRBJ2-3	TGCGCCAGCAGCGGTCAAGCGGGTCTCACAGATACGCAGTATTTT	CASSGQAGLTDTQYF
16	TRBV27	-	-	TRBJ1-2	TGTGCCAGCAGCTCCTATAAGGGGGGTAATTTCTATGGCTACACCTTC	CASSSYKGGNFYGYTF
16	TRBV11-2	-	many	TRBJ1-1	TGTGCCAGCAGCCGCCCCGAGGGCATTGGTTGGACTGAAGCTTTCTTT	CASSRPEGIGWTEAFF
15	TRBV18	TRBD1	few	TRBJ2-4	TGTGCCAGCTCACCACCAGGGACAGGGGGATACATTCAGTACTTC	CASSPPGTGGYIQYF
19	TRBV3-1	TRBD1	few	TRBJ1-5	TGTGCCAGCAGCCAAGATCGACAGGGGTCGGGTCATAGCAATCAGCCCCAGCATTTT	CASSQDRQGSGHSNQPQHF
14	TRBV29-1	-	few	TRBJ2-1	TGCAGCGTTGCGGACTCTTCCTCCTACAATGAGCAGTTCTTC	CSVADSSSYNEQFF
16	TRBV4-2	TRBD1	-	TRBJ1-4	TGTGCCAGCAGCCAAGCGACAGGGGTAACTAATGAAAAACTGTTTTTT	CASSQATGVTNEKLFF
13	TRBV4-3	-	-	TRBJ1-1	TGCGCCAGCAGCCAAGGGGTCAGGTCTGAAGCTTTCTTT	CASSQGVRSEAFF
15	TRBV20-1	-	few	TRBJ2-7	TGCAGTGCTAGAGATGGACAGCTATCTTCCTACGAGCAGTACTTC	CSARDGQLSSYEQYF
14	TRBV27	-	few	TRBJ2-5	TGTGCCAGCAGCACTAACAGGGATGCGGGGACCCAGTACTTC	CASSTNRDAGTQYF
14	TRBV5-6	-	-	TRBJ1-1	TGTGCCAGCAGTTTCGGGACAAGAAACACTGAAGCTTTCTTT	CASSFGTRNTEAFF
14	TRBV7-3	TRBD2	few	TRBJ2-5	TGTGCCAGCAGCCTTAGCGGGGCGCTGGAGACCCAGTACTTC	CASSLSGALETQYF
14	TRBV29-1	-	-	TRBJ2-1	TGCAGCGTTTCTGCGGGGAGCACCTACAATGAGCAGTTCTTC	CSVSAGSTYNEQFF
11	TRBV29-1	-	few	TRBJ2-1	TGCAGCGTTGTATGGTACAATGAGCAGTTCTTC	CSVVWYNEQFF
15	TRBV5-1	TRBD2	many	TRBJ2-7	TGCGCCAGCACCCGGGAGGGGTACGGCCGGTACGAGCAGTACTTC	CASTREGYGRYEQYF
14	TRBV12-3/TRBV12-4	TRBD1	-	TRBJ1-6	TGTGCCAGCAGTTTGGACAGGGAGGCTTCACCCCTCCACTTT	CASSLDREASPLHF
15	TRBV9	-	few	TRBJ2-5	TGTGCCAGCAGCGTAGTCGGGGGGCAGGGAGAGACCCAGTACTTC	CASSVVGGQGETQYF
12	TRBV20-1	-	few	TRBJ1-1	TGCAGTGCTCCACGGGGGACTCTGGGAGCTTTCTTT	CSAPRGTLGAFF
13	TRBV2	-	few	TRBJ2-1	TGTGCCAGCAGTGGGGGGGTTCTCTCGGAGCAGTTCTTC	CASSGGVLSEQFF
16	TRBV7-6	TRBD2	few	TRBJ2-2	TGTGCCAGCAGCTCCACCCCTAGCGGGGGTACCGGGGAGCTGTTTTTT	CASSSTPSGGTGELFF
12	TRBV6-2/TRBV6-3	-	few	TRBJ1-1	TGTGCCAGCAGGGTTGCGAACACTGAAGCTTTCTTT	CASRVANTEAFF
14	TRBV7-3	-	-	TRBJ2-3	TGTGCCAGCAGCTCCAGGGGCGACACAGATACGCAGTATTTT	CASSSRGDTDTQYF
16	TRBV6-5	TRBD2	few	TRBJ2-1	TGTGCCAGCAGTTACCCTCGGCGGGGGGCGGGCAATGAGCAGTTCTTC	CASSYPRRGAGNEQFF
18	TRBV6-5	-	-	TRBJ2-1	TGTGCCAGCAGTTACAGCGGCAGCGGATTAGACCAACGCAATGAGCAGTTCTTC	CASSYSGSGLDQRNEQFF
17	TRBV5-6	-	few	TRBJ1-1	TGTGCCAGCAGCTCCATTTTGACGGGGCACTCGAACACTGAAGCTTTCTTT	CASSSILTGHSNTEAFF
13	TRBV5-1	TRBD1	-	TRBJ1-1	TGCGCCAGCCGACGGGACAGTCGGGATGAAGCTTTCTTT	CASRRDSRDEAFF
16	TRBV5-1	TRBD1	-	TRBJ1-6	TGCGCCAGCAGCTGGGGAACGACAGGGGTGAATTCACCCCTCCACTTT	CASSWGTTGVNSPLHF